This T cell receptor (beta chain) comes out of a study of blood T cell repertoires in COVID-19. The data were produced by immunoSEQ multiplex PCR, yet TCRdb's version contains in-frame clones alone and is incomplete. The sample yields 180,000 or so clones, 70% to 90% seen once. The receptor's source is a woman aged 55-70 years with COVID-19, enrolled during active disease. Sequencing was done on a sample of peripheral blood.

This CDR3 reads CASSQGGGVNYGYTF. The CDR3 coding sequence is TGCGCCAGCAGCCAAGGCGGGGGAGTTAACTATGGCTACACCTTC. This chain uses TRBV4-3 with TRBJ1-2, with a tentative D call TRBD1 (5 bases). Trimming cost V 1 base and J 1 base, with 10 bases left between them. CDR1 is LGHNA and CDR2 is YSLEER in the germline V gene. This CDR3 is 15 amino acids long.